This TCR beta chain was captured by sequencing in a study of beta chain features in type 1 diabetes. Since all of the isolated RNA was reverse transcribed, expressed TCRB transcripts were what got sequenced. Sequenced by immunoSEQ multiplex PCR; TCRdb stores in-frame clones only, minus some. The table records fewer than 550,000 clones, 11% of them present only once. This clone has only a few counts. CDR1 and CDR2 (germline): SGDLS, YYNGEE. The length of the CDR3 is 16 residues. Germline trimming cut 0 bases from V and 0 bases from J; bases unmatched to any gene: 6. This TCR derives from a woman aged 18-29 years in good health. Sequenced: naive CD4+ T cells from blood. The J gene is TRBJ2-7, the V gene TRBV9; 7 nucleotides align to TRBD2. CDR3 region: CASSVAPGTNSYEQYF. DNA of the CDR3: TGTGCCAGCAGCGTAGCCCCCGGGACTAACTCCTACGAGCAGTACTTC. The whole variable domain, remainder taken from reference TRBV9 and TRBJ2-7, is DSGVTQTPKHLITATGQRVTLRCSPRSGDLSVYWYQQSLDQGLQFLIQYYNGEERAKGNILERFSAQQFPDLHSELNLSSLELGDSALYFCASSVAPGTNSYEQYFGPGTRLTVT.